A selection of T cell receptor beta chains follows, all from one sample in a study of sequential checkpoint blockade in melanoma. Here immunoSEQ multiplex PCR was the method, and the copy in TCRdb shows in-frame clones only, minus some. The table shows about 25,000 clones, with 77% occurring only once. The specimen comprised CD8+ T cells sorted from blood (inferred from file names), sampled from a patient given nivolumab and ipilimumab in sequence. Every receptor here comes from a human donor with melanoma. Each CDR3 is given without its conserved first and last residue.

>TRBJ1-2|14|TRBV4-3
ASSQDRTVANYGYT
>TRBJ2-7|14|TRBV4-3
ASSQGVGSGSYEQY
>TRBJ1-5|13|TRBV2
ASSFWASGNQPQH
>TRBJ2-1|13|TRBV13
ASSLGIAGGLEQF
>TRBJ1-3|12|TRBV7-6
ASSEDRSGNTIY
>TRBJ2-5|13|TRBV5-6
ASSGGTASQETQY
>TRBJ2-7|14|TRBV6-5
ASSYSGTSGAYEQY
>TRBJ2-7|11|TRBV29-1
SALGATAYEQY
>TRBJ1-5|13|TRBV19
ASSILDSYNQPQH
>TRBJ2-2|13|TRBV7-9
ASSPRPGQLGELF
>TRBJ2-3|10|TRBV18
ASSPLLDTQY
>TRBJ2-3|13|TRBV4-3
ASSPLGTSKDTQY
>TRBJ2-1|13|TRBV4-3
ASSQVTGGLYEQF
>TRBJ2-3|10|TRBV5-1
ASSLDSRLQY
>TRBJ2-6|13|TRBV27
ASSPGVSGANVLT
>TRBJ1-2|13|TRBV13
ASSPPGQGIYGYT
>TRBJ2-7|12|TRBV27
ASRPGQSYYEQY
>TRBJ2-3|14|TRBV7-9
ASSLVEVTRTDTQY
>TRBJ1-2|12|TRBV28
ASSRDRRKAGYT
>TRBJ2-5|15|TRBV9
ASSHPTSGGAQETQY
>TRBJ2-7|11|TRBV9
ASSPGISYEQY
>TRBJ1-2|11|TRBV9
ASRGEQGAGYT
>TRBJ2-7|13|TRBV5-1
ASSLPKGDRDEQY